This T cell receptor beta chain was sequenced for a study of regulatory T cells in long-lasting Graves disease. Notes on the study in general: Relative to newly diagnosed Graves' patients, persistent ones had lower TCR diversity.

The time point denotes: newly diagnosed GD, antithyroid drugs for less than 3 months. Following extraction of RNA from PBMCs, that RNA was used to make the TCR library. This clonotype has only a few counts. Its specificity is unknown. The ends lost 2 bases at V and 4 bases at J; junction bases unmatched: 7. The germline CDR1 and CDR2 sequences are MNHEY and SVGAGI. The CDR3 runs to 16 residues. Through Arm-PCR of CDR3 regions and iRepertoire HTBI primers, TCR beta libraries were built. TCRdb redid the calling of the multiplex PCR reads with MiXCR, one entry per CDR3 protein. The table records roughly 520,000 distinct CDR3 sequences, about 12% of them present only once. The data were also submitted as part of a second study, on T cells in Graves' hyperthyroidism and ophthalmopathy.

The chain joins TRBV6-5 to TRBJ1-5; TRBD1 agrees at 8 bases. The clonotype originates from a woman aged 25 to 39 with Graves disease. The specimen was peripheral blood mononuclear cells (PBMCs), collected at new diagnosis, from a patient treated with antithyroid drugs. The CDR3 nucleotides are TGTGCCAGCAGTTACGGGGACAGGAGAGGTAATCAGCCCCAGCATTTT. Translation gives CASSYGDRRGNQPQHF.